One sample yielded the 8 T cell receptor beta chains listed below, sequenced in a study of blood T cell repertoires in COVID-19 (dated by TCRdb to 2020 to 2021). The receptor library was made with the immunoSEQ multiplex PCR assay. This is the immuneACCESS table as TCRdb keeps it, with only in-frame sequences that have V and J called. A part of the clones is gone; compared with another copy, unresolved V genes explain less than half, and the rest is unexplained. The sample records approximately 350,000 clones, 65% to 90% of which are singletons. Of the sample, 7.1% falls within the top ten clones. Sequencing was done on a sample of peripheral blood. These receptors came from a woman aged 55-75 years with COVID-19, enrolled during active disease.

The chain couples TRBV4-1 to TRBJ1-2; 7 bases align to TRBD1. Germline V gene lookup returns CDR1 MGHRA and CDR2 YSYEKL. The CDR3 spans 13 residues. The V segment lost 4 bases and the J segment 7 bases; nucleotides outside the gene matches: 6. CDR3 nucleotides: TGCGCCAGCAGCCGGTCCGGGACAGTTGGCTACACCTTC. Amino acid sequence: CASSRSGTVGYTF.

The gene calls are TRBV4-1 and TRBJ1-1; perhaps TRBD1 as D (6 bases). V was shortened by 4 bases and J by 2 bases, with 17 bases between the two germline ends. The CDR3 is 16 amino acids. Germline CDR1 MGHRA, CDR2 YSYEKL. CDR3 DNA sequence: TGCGCCAGCAGCCTAGAAACCGGGACACTAAACACTGAAGCTTTCTTT. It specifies CASSLETGTLNTEAFF.

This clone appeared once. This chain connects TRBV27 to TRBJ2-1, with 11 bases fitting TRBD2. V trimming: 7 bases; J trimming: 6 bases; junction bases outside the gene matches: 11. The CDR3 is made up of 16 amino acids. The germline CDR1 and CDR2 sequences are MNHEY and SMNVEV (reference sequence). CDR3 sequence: CASTTILAGGRNEQFF. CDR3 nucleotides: TGTGCCAGCACGACGATCCTAGCGGGGGGTCGCAATGAGCAGTTCTTC.

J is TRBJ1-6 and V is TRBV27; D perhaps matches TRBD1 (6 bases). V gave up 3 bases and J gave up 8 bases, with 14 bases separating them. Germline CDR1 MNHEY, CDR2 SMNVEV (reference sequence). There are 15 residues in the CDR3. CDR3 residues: CASSLTGAGDSPLHF. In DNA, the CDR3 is TGTGCCAGCAGTTTGACAGGCGCCGGGGATTCACCCCTCCACTTT.

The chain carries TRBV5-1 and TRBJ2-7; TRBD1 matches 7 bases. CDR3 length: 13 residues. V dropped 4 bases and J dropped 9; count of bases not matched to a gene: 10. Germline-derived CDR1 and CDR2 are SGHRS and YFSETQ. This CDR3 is CASSPMGTDLQYF. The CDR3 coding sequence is TGCGCCAGCAGCCCGATGGGGACAGACTTGCAGTACTTC.

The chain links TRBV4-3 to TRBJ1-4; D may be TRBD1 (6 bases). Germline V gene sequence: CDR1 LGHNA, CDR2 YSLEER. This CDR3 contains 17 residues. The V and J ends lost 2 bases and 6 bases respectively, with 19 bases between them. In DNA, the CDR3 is TGCGCCAGCAGCCAAATCTTCGGTGGAGAGGGGGATGAAAAACTGTTTTTT. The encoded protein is CASSQIFGGEGDEKLFF.

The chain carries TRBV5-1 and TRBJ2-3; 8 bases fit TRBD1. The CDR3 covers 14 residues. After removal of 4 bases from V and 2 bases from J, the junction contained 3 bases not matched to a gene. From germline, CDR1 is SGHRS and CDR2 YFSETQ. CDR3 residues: CASSMGQDTDTQYF. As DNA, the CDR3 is TGCGCCAGCAGCATGGGACAGGACACAGATACGCAGTATTTT. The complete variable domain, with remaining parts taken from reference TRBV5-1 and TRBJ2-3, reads KAGVTQTPRYLIKTRGQQVTLSCSPISGHRSVSWYQQTPGQGLQFLFEYFSETQRNKGNFPGRFSGRQFSNSRSEMNVSTLELGDSALYLCASSMGQDTDTQYFGPGTRLTVL.

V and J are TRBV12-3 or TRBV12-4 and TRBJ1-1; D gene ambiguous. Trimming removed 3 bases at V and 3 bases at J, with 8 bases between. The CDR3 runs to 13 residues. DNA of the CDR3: TGTGCCAGCAGTTTGAGGGCAGACACTGAAGCTTTCTTT. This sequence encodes CASSLRADTEAFF.